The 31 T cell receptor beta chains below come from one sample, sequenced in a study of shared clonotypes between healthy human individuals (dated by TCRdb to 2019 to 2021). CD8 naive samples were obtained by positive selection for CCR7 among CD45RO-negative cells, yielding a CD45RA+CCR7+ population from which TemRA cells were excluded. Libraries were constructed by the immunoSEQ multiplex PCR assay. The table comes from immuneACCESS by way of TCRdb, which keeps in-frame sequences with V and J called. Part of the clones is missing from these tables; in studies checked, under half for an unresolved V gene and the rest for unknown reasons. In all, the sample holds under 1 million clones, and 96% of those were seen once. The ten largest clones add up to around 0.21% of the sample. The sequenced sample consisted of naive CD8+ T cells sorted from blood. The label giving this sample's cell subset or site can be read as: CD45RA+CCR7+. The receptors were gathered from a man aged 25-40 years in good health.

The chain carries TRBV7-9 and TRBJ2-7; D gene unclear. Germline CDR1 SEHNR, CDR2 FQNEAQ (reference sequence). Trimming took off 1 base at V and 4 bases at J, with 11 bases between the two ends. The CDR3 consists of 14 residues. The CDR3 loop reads CASSLEGYQYEQYF. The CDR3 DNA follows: TGTGCCAGCAGCTTAGAGGGTTATCAATACGAGCAGTACTTC.

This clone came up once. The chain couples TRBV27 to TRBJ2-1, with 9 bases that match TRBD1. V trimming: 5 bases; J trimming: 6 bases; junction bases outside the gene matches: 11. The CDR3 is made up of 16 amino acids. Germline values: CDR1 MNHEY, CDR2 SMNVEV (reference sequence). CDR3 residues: CASSPQGTGYRNEQFF. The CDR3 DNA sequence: TGTGCCAGCAGTCCACAAGGGACAGGGTATCGCAATGAGCAGTTCTTC.

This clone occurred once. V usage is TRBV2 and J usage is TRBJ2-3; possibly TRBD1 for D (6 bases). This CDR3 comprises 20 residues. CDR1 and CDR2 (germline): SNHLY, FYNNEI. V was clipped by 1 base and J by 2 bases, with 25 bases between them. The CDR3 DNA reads TGTGCCAGCAGTGAAGAAGGGGCAGGGGCAGGACCTTTTCACACAGATACGCAGTATTTT. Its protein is CASSEEGAGAGPFHTDTQYF.

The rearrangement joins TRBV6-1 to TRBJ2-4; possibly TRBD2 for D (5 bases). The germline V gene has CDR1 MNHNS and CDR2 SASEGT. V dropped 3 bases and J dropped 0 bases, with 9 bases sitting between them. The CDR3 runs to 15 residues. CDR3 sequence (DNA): TGTGCCAGCAGTGACGGTGGACTAGCCAAAAACATTCAGTACTTC. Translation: CASSDGGLAKNIQYF.

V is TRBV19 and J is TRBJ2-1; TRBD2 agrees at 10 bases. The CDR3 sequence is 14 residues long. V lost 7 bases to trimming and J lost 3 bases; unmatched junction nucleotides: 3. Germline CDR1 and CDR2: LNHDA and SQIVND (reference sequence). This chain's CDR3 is CASTAGGGYNEQFF. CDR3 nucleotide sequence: TGTGCCAGTACAGCGGGAGGGGGCTACAATGAGCAGTTCTTC.

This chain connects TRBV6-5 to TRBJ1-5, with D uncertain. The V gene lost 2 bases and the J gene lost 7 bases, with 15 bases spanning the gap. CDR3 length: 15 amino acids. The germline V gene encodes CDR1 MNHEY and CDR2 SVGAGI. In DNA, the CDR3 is TGTGCCAGCAGTTACGGGGTAGGGAACGGGCAGCCCCAGCATTTT. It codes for CASSYGVGNGQPQHF.

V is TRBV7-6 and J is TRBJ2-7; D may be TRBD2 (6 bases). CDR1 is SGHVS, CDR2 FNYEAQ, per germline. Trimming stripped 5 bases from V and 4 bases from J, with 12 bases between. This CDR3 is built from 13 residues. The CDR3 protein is CASSGRDSYEQYF. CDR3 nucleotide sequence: TGTGCCAGCAGCGGAAGGGACTCTTACGAGCAGTACTTC.

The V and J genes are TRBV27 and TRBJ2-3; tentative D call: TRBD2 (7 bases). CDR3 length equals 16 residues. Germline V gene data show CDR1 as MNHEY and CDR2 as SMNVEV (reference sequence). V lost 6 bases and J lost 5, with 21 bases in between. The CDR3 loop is CASSQRGRASKDTQYF. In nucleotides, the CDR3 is TGTGCCAGCAGCCAAAGGGGGAGGGCGTCGAAAGATACGCAGTATTTT.

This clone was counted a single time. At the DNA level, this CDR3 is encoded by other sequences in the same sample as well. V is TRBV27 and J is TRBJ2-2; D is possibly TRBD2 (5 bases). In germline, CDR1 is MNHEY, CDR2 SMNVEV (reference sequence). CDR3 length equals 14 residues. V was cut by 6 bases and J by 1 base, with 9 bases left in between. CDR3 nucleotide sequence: TGTGCCAGCAGCCTCGGACTGAACACCGGGGAGCTGTTTTTT. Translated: CASSLGLNTGELFF.

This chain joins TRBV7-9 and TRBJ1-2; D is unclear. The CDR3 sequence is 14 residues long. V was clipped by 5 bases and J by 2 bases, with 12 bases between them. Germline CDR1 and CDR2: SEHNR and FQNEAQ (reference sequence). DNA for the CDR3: TGTGCCAGCAGCCGTGATCCTATCAACTATGGCTACACCTTC. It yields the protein CASSRDPINYGYTF.

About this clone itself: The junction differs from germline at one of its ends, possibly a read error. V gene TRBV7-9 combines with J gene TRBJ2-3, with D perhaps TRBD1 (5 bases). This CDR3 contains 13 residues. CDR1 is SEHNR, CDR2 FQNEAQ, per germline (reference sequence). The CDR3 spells CASSPDSTDTQYF. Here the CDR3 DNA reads TGTGCCAGCAGCCCCGACAGCACCGATACGCAGTATTTT. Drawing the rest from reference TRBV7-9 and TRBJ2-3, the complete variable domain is DTGVSQNPRHKITKRGQNVTFRCDPISEHNRLYWYRQTLGQGPEFLTYFQNEAQLEKSRLLSDRFSAERPKGSFSTLEIQRTEQGDSAMYLCASSPDSTDTQYFGPGTRLTVL.

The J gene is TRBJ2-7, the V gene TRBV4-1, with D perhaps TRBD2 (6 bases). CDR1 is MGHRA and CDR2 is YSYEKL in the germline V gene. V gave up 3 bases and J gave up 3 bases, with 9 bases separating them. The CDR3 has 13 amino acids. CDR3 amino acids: CASSHAEGYEQYF. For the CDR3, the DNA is TGCGCCAGCAGCCACGCGGAGGGCTACGAGCAGTACTTC.

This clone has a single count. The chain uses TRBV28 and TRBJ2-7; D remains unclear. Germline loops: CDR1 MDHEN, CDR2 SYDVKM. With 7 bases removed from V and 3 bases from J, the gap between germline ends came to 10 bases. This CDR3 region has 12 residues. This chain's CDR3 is CASTGRNYEQYF. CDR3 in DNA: TGTGCCAGCACAGGCAGAAACTACGAGCAGTACTTC. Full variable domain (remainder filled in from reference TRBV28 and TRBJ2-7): DVKVTQSSRYLVKRTGEKVFLECVQDMDHENMFWYRQDPGLGLRLIYFSYDVKMKEKGDIPEGYSVSREKKERFSLILESASTNQTSMYLCASTGRNYEQYFGPGTRLTVT.

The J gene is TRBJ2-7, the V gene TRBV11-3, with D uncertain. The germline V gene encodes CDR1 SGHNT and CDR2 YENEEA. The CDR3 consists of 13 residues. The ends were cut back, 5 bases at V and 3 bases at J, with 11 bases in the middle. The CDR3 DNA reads TGTGCCAGCAGCGCATTCCTTGGCTACGAGCAGTACTTC. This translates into CASSAFLGYEQYF.

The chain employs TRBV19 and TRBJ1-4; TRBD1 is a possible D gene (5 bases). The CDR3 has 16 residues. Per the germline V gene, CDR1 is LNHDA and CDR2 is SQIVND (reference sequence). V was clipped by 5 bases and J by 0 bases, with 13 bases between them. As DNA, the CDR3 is TGTGCCAGTAGTTCCTACGGGGCAGCAACTAATGAAAAACTGTTTTTT. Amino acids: CASSSYGAATNEKLFF.

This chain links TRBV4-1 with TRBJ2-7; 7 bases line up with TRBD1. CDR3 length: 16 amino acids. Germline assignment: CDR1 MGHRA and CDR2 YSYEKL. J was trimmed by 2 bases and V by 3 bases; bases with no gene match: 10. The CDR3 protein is CASSQREDRLTYEQYF. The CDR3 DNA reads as TGCGCCAGCAGCCAGCGCGAGGACAGGCTGACCTACGAGCAGTACTTC.

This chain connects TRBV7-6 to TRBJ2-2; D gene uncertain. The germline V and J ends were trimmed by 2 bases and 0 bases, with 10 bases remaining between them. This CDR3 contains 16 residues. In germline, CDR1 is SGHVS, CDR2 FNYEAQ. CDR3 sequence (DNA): TGTGCCAGCAGCTTAAGGTTAGGCGCGAACACCGGGGAGCTGTTTTTT. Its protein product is CASSLRLGANTGELFF. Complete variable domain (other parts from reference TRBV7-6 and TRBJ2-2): GAGVSQSPRYKVTKRGQDVALRCDPISGHVSLYWYRQALGQGPEFLTYFNYEAQQDKSGLPNDRFSAERPEGSISTLTIQRTEQRDSAMYRCASSLRLGANTGELFFGEGSRLTVL.

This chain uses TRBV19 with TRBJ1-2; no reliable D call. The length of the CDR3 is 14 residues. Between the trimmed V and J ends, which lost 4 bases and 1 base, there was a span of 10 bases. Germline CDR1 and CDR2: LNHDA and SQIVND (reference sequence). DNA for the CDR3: TGTGCCAGTAGTACGGGGTTTTTTAACTATGGCTACACCTTC. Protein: CASSTGFFNYGYTF.

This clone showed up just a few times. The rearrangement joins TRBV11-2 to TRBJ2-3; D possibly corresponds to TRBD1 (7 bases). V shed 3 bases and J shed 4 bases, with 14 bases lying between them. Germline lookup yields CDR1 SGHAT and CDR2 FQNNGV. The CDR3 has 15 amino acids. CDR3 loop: CASSFTQGGPDTQYF. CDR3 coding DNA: TGTGCCAGCAGCTTCACGCAGGGGGGTCCAGATACGCAGTATTTT.

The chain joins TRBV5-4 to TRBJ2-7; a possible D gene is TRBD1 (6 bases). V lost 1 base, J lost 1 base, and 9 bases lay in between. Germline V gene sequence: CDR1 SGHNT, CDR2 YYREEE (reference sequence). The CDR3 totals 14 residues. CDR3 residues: CASSLSDRSYEQYF. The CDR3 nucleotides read TGTGCCAGCAGCTTGTCGGACAGATCCTACGAGCAGTACTTC.

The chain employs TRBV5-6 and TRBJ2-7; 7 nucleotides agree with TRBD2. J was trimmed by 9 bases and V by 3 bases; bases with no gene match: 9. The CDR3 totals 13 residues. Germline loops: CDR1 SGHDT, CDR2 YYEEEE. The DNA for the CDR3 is TGTGCCAGCAGCTGGGGAGGGACGTTCGGGCAGTACTTC. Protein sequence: CASSWGGTFGQYF.

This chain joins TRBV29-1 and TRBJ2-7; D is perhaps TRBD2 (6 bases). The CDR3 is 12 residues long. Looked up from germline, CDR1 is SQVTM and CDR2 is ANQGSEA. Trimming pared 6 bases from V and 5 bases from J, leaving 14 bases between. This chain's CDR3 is CSVEGRVHEQYF. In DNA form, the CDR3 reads TGCAGCGTGGAGGGCCGGGTTCACGAGCAGTACTTC.

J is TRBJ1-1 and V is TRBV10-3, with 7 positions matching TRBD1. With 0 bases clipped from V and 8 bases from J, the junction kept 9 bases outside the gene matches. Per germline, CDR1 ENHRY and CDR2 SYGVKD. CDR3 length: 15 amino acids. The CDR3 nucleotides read TGTGCCATCAGTGAGTCTGGCAGGGGGGACAAGGAAGCTTTCTTT. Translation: CAISESGRGDKEAFF.

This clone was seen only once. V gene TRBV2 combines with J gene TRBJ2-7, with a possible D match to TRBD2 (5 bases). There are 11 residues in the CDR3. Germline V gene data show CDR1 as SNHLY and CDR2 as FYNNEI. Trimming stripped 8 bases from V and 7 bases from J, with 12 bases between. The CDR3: CASGLTVEQYF. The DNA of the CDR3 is TGTGCCAGCGGACTCACAGTGGAGCAGTACTTC.

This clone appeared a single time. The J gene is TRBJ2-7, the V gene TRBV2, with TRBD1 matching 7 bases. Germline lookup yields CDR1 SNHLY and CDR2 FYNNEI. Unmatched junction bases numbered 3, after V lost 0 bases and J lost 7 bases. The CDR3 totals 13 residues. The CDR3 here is CASSEATGREQYF. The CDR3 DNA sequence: TGTGCCAGCAGTGAAGCGACAGGGCGAGAGCAGTACTTC.

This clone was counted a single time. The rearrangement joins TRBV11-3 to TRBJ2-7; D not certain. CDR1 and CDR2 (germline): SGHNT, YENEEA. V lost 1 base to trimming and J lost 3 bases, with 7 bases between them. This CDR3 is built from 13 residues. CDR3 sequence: CASSLGADYEQYF. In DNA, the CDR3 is TGTGCCAGCAGCTTAGGGGCAGACTACGAGCAGTACTTC.

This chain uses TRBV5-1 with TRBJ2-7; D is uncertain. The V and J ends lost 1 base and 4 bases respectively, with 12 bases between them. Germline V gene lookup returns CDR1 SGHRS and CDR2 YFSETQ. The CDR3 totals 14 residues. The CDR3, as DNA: TGCGCCAGCAGCTTGCTTGGTTACAAATACGAGCAGTACTTC. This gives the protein CASSLLGYKYEQYF.

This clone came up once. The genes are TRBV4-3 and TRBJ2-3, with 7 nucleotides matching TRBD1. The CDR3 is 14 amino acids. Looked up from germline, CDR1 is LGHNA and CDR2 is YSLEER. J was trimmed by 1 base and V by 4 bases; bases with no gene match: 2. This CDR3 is CASSRTGGTDTQYF. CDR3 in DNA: TGCGCCAGCAGCCGGACAGGTGGCACAGATACGCAGTATTTT.

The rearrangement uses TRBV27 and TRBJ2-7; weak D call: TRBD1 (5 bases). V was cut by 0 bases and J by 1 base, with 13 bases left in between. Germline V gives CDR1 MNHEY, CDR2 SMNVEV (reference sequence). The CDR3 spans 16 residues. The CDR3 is CASSLSTGETSYEQYF. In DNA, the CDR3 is TGTGCCAGCAGTTTATCCACAGGAGAGACGTCCTACGAGCAGTACTTC.

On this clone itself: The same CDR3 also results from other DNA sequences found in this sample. As DNA, the CDR3 is TGTGCCAGCAGTTTAACAGGTATCCAGCCCCAGCATTTT. Translated, it gives CASSLTGIQPQHF. This chain uses TRBV27 with TRBJ1-5; D perhaps matches TRBD1 (5 bases). Germline CDR1 is MNHEY and CDR2 is SMNVEV (reference sequence). Trimming stripped 2 bases from V and 7 bases from J, with 9 bases between. The CDR3 covers 13 residues.

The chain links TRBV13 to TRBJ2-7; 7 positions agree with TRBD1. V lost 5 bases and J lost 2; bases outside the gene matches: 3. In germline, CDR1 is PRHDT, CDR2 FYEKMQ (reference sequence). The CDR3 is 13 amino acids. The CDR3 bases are TGTGCCAGCAGCCAGGGACAGACCTACGAGCAGTACTTC. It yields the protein CASSQGQTYEQYF.